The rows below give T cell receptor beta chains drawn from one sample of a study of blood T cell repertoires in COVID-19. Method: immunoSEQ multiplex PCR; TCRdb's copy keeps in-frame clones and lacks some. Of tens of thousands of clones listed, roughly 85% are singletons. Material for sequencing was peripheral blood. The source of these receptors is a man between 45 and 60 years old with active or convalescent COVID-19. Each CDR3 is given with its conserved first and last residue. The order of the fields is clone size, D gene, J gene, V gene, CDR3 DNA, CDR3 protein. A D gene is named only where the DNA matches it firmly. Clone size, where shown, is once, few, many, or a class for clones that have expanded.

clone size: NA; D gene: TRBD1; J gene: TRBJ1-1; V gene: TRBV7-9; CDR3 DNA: TGTGCCAGCACGAGACAGGGCACTGAAGCTTTCTTT; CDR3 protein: CASTRQGTEAFF
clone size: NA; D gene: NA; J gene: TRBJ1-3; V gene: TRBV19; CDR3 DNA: TGTGCCAGTAGACAGTCTGGAAACACCATATATTTT; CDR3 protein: CASRQSGNTIYF
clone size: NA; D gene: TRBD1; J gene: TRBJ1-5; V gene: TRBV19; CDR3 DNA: TGTGCCAGTAGTGGGGACAGGGTAAGCAATCAGCCCCAGCATTTT; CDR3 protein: CASSGDRVSNQPQHF
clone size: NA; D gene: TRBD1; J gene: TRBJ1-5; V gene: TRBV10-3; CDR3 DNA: TGTGCCATCAGTGAGACAGGGGGCCGAAGCAATCAGCCCCAGCATTTT; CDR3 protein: CAISETGGRSNQPQHF
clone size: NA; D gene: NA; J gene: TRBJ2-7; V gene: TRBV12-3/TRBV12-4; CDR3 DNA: TGTGCCAGCAGTCGGGGGGCCGCCTACGAGCAGTACTTC; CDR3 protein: CASSRGAAYEQYF
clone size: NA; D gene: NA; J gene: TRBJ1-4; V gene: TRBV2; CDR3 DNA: TGTGCCAGGGGACATGAGACGGCACTTAATGAAAAACTGTTTTTT; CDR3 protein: CARGHETALNEKLFF
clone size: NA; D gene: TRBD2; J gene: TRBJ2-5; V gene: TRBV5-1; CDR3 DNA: TGCGCCAGCAGGGCTGTTGCGGGAGGAGGTGAGACCCAGTACTTC; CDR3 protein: CASRAVAGGGETQYF
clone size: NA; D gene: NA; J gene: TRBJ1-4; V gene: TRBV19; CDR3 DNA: TGTGCCAGTAGTATAGCAGGACAGCGCCCAGCAACTAATGAAAAACTGTTTTTT; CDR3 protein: CASSIAGQRPATNEKLFF
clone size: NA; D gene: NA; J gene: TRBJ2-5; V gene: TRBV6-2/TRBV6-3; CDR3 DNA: TGTGCCAGCAGTTCGCCTAACCAGGACTCGCCCCAGTACTTC; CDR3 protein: CASSSPNQDSPQYF
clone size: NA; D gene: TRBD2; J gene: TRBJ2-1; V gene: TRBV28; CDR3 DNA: TGTGCCAGCAGTATACTTCCTAGCGGGAGCTACAATGAGCAGTTCTTC; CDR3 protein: CASSILPSGSYNEQFF
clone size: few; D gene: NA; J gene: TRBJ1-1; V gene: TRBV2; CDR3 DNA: TGTGCCAGCAGTTATTTGACAGCTGGGGGGACTGAAGCTTTCTTT; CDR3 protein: CASSYLTAGGTEAFF
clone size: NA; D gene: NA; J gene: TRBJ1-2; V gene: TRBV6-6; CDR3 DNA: TGTGCCAGCAGTGGGCGCCGCCAGAGCTATGGCTACACCTTC; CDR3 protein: CASSGRRQSYGYTF
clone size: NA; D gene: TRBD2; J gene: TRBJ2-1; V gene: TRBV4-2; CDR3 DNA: TGTGCCAGCAGCCCCGGACTAGCGGGCGAAAAAACCTACAATGAGCAGTTCTTC; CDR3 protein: CASSPGLAGEKTYNEQFF
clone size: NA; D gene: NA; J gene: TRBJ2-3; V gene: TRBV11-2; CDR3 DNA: TGTGCCAGCAGTCTAAATGTTGAGGGTACAGATACGCAGTATTTT; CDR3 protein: CASSLNVEGTDTQYF
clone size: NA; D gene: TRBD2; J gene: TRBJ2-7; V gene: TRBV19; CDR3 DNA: TGTGCCAGTAGTAATGGGGGACTAGTCGTGGACGAGCAGTACTTC; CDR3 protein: CASSNGGLVVDEQYF
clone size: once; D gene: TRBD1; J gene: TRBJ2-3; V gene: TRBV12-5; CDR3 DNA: TGTGCTACCAGCCCACAGGGGATGGTTACAGATACGCAGTATTTT; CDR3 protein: CATSPQGMVTDTQYF
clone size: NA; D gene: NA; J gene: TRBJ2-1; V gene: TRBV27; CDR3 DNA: TGTGCCAGCAGTTTATCGATGCTACTCTACAATGAGCAGTTCTTC; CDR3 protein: CASSLSMLLYNEQFF
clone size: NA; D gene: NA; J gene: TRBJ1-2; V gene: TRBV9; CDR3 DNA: TGTGCCAGCAGCGTAGAGAGGGGGGGCTACACCTTC; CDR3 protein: CASSVERGGYTF
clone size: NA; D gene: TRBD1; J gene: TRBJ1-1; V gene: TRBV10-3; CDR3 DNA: TGTGCCATCAGGGGGACAGGGAACATGAACACTGAAGCTTTCTTT; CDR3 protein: CAIRGTGNMNTEAFF
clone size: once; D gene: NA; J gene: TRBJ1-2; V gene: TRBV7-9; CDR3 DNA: TGTGCCAGCAGCTTAGGGCAGGGCGGCAGCTATGGCTACACCTTC; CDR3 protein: CASSLGQGGSYGYTF
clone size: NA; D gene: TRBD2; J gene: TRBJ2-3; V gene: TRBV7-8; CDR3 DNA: TGTGCCAGCAGCTTCGCTAGCGGGAGATCGAGCACAGATACGCAGTATTTT; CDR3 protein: CASSFASGRSSTDTQYF
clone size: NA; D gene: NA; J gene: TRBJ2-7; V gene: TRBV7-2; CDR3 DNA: TGTGCCATCCTATCCCCCGAACCTTTCTCCTACGAGCAGTACTTC; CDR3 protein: CAILSPEPFSYEQYF
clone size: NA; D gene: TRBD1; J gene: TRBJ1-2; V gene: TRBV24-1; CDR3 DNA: TGTGCCACCAGTGATCCCGGGACAGGGGCCTATGGCTACACCTTC; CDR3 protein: CATSDPGTGAYGYTF
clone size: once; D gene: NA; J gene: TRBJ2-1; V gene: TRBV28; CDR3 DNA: TGTGCCAGCAGTTATTACCACGGTCCGAATGAGCAGTTCTTC; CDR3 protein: CASSYYHGPNEQFF
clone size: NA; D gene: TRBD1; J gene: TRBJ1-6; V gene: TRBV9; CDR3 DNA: TGTGCCAGCAGCGTAGAACAGGGGGTCAATTCACCCCTCCACTTT; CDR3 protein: CASSVEQGVNSPLHF
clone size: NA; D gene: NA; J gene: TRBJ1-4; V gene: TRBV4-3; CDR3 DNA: TGCGCCAGCAGCCCCTCCGCAGGGATGTATGAAAAACTGTTTTTT; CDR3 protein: CASSPSAGMYEKLFF
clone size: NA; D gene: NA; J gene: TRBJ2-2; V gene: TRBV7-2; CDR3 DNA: TGTGCCAGCAGAATGTCTTATCCCGGGGAGCTGTTTTTT; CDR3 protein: CASRMSYPGELFF
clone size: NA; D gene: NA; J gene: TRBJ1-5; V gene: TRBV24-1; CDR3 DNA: TGTGCCACCAGTGATTTGCGTTACGGGGGCAATCAGCCCCAGCATTTT; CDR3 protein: CATSDLRYGGNQPQHF
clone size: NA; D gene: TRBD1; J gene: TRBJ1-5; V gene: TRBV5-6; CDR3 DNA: TGTGCCAGCAGCTTGGAGGCAGGGGGAGGTAATCAGCCCCAGCATTTT; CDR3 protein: CASSLEAGGGNQPQHF
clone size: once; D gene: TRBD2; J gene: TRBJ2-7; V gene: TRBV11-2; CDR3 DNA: TGTGCCAGCAGCTTTAGCGGGGGGTACTACGAGCAGTACTTC; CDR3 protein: CASSFSGGYYEQYF
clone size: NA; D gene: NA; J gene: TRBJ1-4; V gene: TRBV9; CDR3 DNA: TGTGCCAGCAGCGCTTACAGTTCAACTAATGAAAAACTGTTTTTT; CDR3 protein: CASSAYSSTNEKLFF
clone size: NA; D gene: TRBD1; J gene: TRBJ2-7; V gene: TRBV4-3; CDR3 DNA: TGCGCCAGCAGCCAAGAGGGGGGACAGGGCTACGAGCAGTACTTC; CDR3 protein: CASSQEGGQGYEQYF
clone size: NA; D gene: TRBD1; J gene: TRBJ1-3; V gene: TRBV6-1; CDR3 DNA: TGTGCCAGCAGTGAGCGGACAGGGGGAGGAAACACCATATATTTT; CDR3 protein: CASSERTGGGNTIYF
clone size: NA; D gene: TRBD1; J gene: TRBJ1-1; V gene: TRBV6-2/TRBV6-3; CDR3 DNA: TGTGCCAGCAGTTACCCCGGGACAGGCAATGAAGCTTTCTTT; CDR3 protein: CASSYPGTGNEAFF
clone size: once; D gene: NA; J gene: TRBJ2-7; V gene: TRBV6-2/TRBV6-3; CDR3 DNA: TGTGCCAGCAGTTACTGGGCAGCCGCTAACGAGCAGTACTTC; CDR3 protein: CASSYWAAANEQYF
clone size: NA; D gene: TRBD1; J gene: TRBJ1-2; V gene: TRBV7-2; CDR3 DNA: TGTGCCACCTCTCCGACCATAAGGTGGACAGGGAAGACCTATGGCTACACCTTC; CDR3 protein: CATSPTIRWTGKTYGYTF
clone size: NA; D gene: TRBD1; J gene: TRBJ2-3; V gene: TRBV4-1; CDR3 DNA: TGCGCCAGCAGCCAGGGGACAGGGTTTCCAGATACGCAGTATTTT; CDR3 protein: CASSQGTGFPDTQYF
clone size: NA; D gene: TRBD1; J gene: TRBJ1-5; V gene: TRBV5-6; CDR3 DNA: TGTGCCAGCAGCTCTTGGACAGGGTACGATCAGCCCCAGCATTTT; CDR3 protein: CASSSWTGYDQPQHF
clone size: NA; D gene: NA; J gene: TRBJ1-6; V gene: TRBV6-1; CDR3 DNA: TGTGCCAGCAGTGAGGGGGGAGGGAACAATTCACCCCTCCACTTT; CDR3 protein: CASSEGGGNNSPLHF
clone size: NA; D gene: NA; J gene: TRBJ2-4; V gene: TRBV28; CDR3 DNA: TGTGCCAGCAGTTTAATGTTGGCCGCTAGACAGTACTTC; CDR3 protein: CASSLMLAARQYF
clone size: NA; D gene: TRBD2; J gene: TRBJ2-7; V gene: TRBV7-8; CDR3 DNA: TGTGCCAGCAGCTTAGGGACTAGCGGGCGCGAGCAGTACTTC; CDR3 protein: CASSLGTSGREQYF
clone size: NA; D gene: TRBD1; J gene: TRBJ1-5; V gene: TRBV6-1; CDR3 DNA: TGTGCCAGCAGTGAAGCCCTATCGGACAGGGAAAATCAGCCCCAGCATTTT; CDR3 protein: CASSEALSDRENQPQHF
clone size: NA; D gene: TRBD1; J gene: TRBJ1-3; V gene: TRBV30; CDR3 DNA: TGTGCCTGGCAGGGGGCTGGAAACACCATATATTTT; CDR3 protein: CAWQGAGNTIYF
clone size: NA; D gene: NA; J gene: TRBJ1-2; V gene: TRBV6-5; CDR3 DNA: TGTGCCACCAGGGACAATAACTATGGCTACACCTTC; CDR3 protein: CATRDNNYGYTF